This TCR beta chain was captured by sequencing in a study of spatial heterogeneity in lung cancer (dated by TCRdb to about 2019). About the full investigation: Samples were obtained from 72 patients with early-stage, untreated non-small cell lung cancer from the lung TRACERx cohort. Follow-up PBMC samples were sequenced whenever the samples were available, and the median time to follow-up was about 2 years after resection. Beta-chain transcripts were consistently detected in greater numbers than alpha-chain transcripts, which likely reflects a higher abundance of beta-chain transcripts. In the raw uncorrected reads, each unique combination of TCR and UMI appeared on average more than ten times. In non-small cell lung cancer, the study made a quantitative comparison of TCR alpha and beta repertoires among multiple tumor regions, matched nontumor lung and blood. The study linked features of the TCR repertoire to counts of nonsynonymous mutations, which were determined by whole-exome sequencing of tumor tissue. At surgery, both alpha and beta chains were TCR-sequenced in over 200 tumor regions, over 61 matched nontumor lung samples and some 60 PBMC samples. Study-wide conclusions, independent of this receptor: Comparisons of baseline and follow-up blood repertoires included only 14 patients. Confirming at a functional level the hypothesis that regional TCRs recognize regional mutations was considered to require additional single-cell paired TCR alpha and beta sequencing. Ubiquitous expanded tumor TCRs were found in blood more often at tumor resection than at routine follow-up.

The method was 5' RACE. This sample was sequenced with a NextSeq 500. To allow correction of PCR and sequencing errors, the TCR library protocol tagged every TCR cDNA molecule with a unique molecular identifier. Regarding the original processing steps: TCR identification, UMI-based error correction and CDR3 extraction were all carried out with Decombinator tools. Expanded TCRs were defined as those above a frequency of 2 per 1,000, corresponding to the top 1% of the tumor frequency distribution. Rényi diversity was computed with the R vegan package after subsampling each repertoire 100 times to 5,000 TCRs. CDR3 similarity networks were built from amino acid triplet string-kernel similarity, with CDR3s being connected when pairwise similarity was above 0.82. TCRdb passed the public sequencing reads through fastp at Q25 and MiXCR, retaining productive beta sequences. One record per CDR3 amino acid sequence lists the most common genes and DNA. In this record, the V and J calls reflect TCRdb's handling and not the investigators' own analysis. The sample profile shows 110,000 or so distinct CDR3 sequences; under 14% of them were found once. In total, the top ten clones hold 24% of the sample.

Details on this clonotype: It lacks a known antigen. No base quality values were provided; no much bigger clone lies one nucleotide off.

Read against the paper, the sample's time point label means: blood at routine non-recurrence follow-up after resection. TCR sequencing used whole RNA extracted from tumor and nontumor lung tissue, or from cryopreserved PBMC samples, without cell sorting. Only patients with enough RNA available from two or more tumor regions were chosen for TCR sequencing. The sequence was obtained from a female donor with early-stage non-small cell lung cancer. The sample in question was PBMCs, obtained at follow-up.

The CDR3 protein: CASSLGTGSGANVLTF. The nucleotide sequence reads TGTGCCAGCAGTCTAGGAACCGGCTCTGGGGCCAACGTCCTGACTTTC. In this chain, TRBV9 is recombined with TRBJ2-6; the D gene remains uncertain. At the junction V is shortened by 5 bases and J by 0 bases, with 12 bases in between. CDR1 and CDR2 (SGDLS, YYNGEE) derive from the germline V gene. Measured from the cysteine to the phenylalanine, the CDR3 is 16 residues long. Only the CDR3 part of the read is kept: 48 bases, read in frame from the first base.